The sample holds a few counts of the clone carrying this T cell receptor beta chain. Per the original data handling: Reference gene primers were amplified, and this amplification served to estimate nucleated cell counts. The table came from immunoSEQ multiplex PCR; TCRdb's copy has only in-frame clones and leaves some out. V and J calls and clone size are copied from that table; D and trimming were computed from the DNA. The sample has roughly 250,000 clones; 80% to 90% are singletons. These data are taken from a study of blood T cell repertoires in COVID-19. In the study overall: Sites in the United States, Italy and Spain provided acute and convalescent COVID-19 samples. Sample material is recorded as cDNA or gDNA derived from T cells, B-cell-depleted T cells, or PBMCs.

V was shortened by 4 bases and J by 0 bases, with 10 bases between the two germline ends. Germline CDR1 reads SNHLY; CDR2 reads FYNNEI. The CDR3 contains 14 residues. V is TRBV2 and J is TRBJ2-7; D is possibly TRBD2 (5 bases). The sample comprised peripheral blood. The receptor comes from a middle-aged man with active or convalescent COVID-19. CDR3 amino acids: CASSGVAGSYEQYF. The CDR3 DNA follows: TGTGCCAGCAGTGGGGTGGCGGGCTCCTACGAGCAGTACTTC.